Reported below is one T cell receptor (beta chain). There are many counts of this clonotype. The antigen it binds to is not known. No base quality values were provided; no much bigger clone lies one nucleotide off. This specimen belongs to a study of early T cells in non-severe SARS-CoV-2 infection (dated by TCRdb to the early 2020s). Regarding the complete study: Bulk RNA from unsorted whole blood was used for TCR sequencing, so alpha and beta chains could not be paired. Paper-wide results and their limitations: Matching against VDJdb was skewed toward anti-spike CD8 responses, likely underestimated virus-specific expansions, and missed private and CD4 specificities.

V lost 0 bases and J lost 4 bases; the stretch between them is 17 bases long. CDR3 length: 17 amino acids, cysteine to phenylalanine. CDR3 DNA only is kept here, 51 bases in frame from base 1. The germline V gene (reference sequence) gives CDR1 as SGHKS and CDR2 as YYEKEE. The study was a case-control design nested within a healthcare worker cohort in London, UK, with weekly nasopharyngeal swab PCR tests and blood sampling. Healthcare workers were recruited between 23 and 31 March 2020, during the week of the UK lockdown, and were followed weekly for up to roughly 16 weeks. Library preparation used 5' RACE. Sequencing was carried out with a NextSeq 500. The TCR library protocol attached unique molecular identifiers to individual cDNA molecules to correct for sequencing error and PCR bias. Sequencing covered both TCR alpha and beta chains, and within each sample the abundances of alpha and beta sequences were tightly co-correlated. The study's own analysis went as follows. Decombinator V4 was used to annotate TCR sequences for V gene, J gene and CDR3. Expanded TCRs were defined as changing significantly between any two time points under a Poisson model with p below 0.0001. TCR abundances were normalised to the total number of TCRs sequenced in each sample and reported as counts per million. MAIT TCRs were defined by TRAV1-2 paired with TRAJ12, TRAJ20 or TRAJ33, and iNKT TCRs by TRAV10 paired with TRAJ18. VDJdb, accessed 1 November 2021, was searched for CMV, EBV and SARS-CoV-2 annotated TCRs, with TCRs annotated for multiple antigens excluded. TCRdb cleaned the public reads at Q25 with fastp, built clones with MiXCR and kept in-frame beta chains. Duplicate CDR3 protein sequences are folded into a single record with the most common DNA and genes. In this record, the V and J calls reflect TCRdb's handling and not the investigators' own analysis. In all, the sample holds roughly 50,000 distinct CDR3 sequences, and less than 9.5% of those were seen once. In total, the top ten clones hold 8% to 11% of the sample.

The sequence derives from an adult who was a healthcare worker with PCR-confirmed SARS-CoV-2 infection or an uninfected control (not recorded which). The chain is assembled from TRBV5-5 and TRBJ1-3; the D gene identity is not certain. The sample consisted of whole blood, taken at baseline. Here is the DNA: TGTGCCAGCAGCTTGGTATACGGTCAGACGGCGGGAAACACCATATATTTT. This yields the protein CASSLVYGQTAGNTIYF.